This note documents a single TCR beta chain sequence. The antigen it binds to is not known. Base qualities are not at hand, and no much larger clone is one base apart. TCRbeta CDR3 regions were amplified from genomic DNA using the immunoSEQ Assay, a bias-controlled multiplex PCR. On the authors' methods: The number of nucleated cells in each sample was estimated by amplification of reference gene primers within the assay. Sequence reads were collapsed and filtered to measure the absolute abundance of every unique TCRbeta CDR3 rearrangement. For each sample, productive Simpson clonality was calculated by taking the square root of Simpson's diversity index across productive rearrangements. Held by TCRdb, this immuneACCESS table contains in-frame sequences only and omits some clones. Under half of the omission traces to an unresolved V gene where checked; the cause of the rest is unknown. That table supplies the V and J calls and clone size; D and trimming were determined from the DNA. A total of hundreds of thousands of clones appear in this sample, about 80% of them only once. Around 3.4% of the sample lies in the top ten.

Deletion took 3 bases off V and 2 bases off J, with a span of 16 bases between the germline ends. Spanning cysteine to phenylalanine, the CDR3 consists of 16 amino acids. The CDR3 DNA has 48 bases and is translated from base 1. CDR1 and CDR2 are read off the germline V gene as KGHSH and LQKENI. Each collaborating institution followed its own protocols to collect whole blood in K2EDTA tubes. Collaborator samples were shipped for TCRbeta analysis as frozen whole blood, isolated PBMCs, or DNA extracted from either sample type. The data originate from a study of blood T cell repertoires in COVID-19 (dated by TCRdb to 2018 to 2021). Broadly, across the study: Collaborator samples came from the United States, Italy and Spain and covered acute and convalescent phases of COVID-19. The prospective study material was composed of cDNA or gDNA derived from T cells, B-cell-depleted T cells, or PBMCs. Subjects who had been exposed to COVID-19, were actively infected with it, or had recovered from it provided the deeply sampled blood TCRbeta repertoires that made up the dataset. The repertoires were made available in a free public database intended to serve as a resource for research on the immune response to SARS-CoV-2. The samples were drawn from two sources: the first 160 participants of the ongoing ImmuneRACE study, and 1,254 subjects contributed by 6 global collaborators. The sample metadata nearly always contained a de-identified subject ID, COVID-19 status, age in years and sex. Where HLA class I and class II types were available, the types were taken from metadata supplied by the sample provider, not from assay-based typing.

Points the paper makes about the study in general: How much clinical and demographic metadata was included differed by source and by participant, and the metadata was provided uncurated.

This clonotype was sampled from a woman at least 80 years old with acute or convalescent COVID-19. The sequencing sample was made of peripheral blood. The rearranged chain carries TRBV18 and TRBJ1-1; the D gene identity is not certain. CDR3 sequence: CASSPQTGRTNTEAFF. In nucleotide form, the sequence is TGTGCCAGCTCACCCCAAACGGGTCGTACAAACACTGAAGCTTTCTTT.